This record covers a single T cell receptor (beta chain). Treatment meaning: some 20 received Ad26.COV2.S at low or high dose, single or two shots; roughly five received placebo; per-sample allocation not given. Specimens were obtained on day 63 following the first vaccine or placebo injection. TCRdb keeps only in-frame clones here, not all; method: immunoSEQ multiplex PCR. The sample has about 350,000 clones, about 87% seen once. This record belongs to a study of Ad26.COV2.S vaccination and SARS-CoV-2 variants. CDR3 length: 12 residues. This sample comprised peripheral blood, obtained in a trial of Ad26.COV2.S vaccine versus placebo. This chain joins TRBV21-1 and TRBJ2-7; the table gives TRBD1 as D, unverified against the DNA. TRBV21-1 is reported as a pseudogene. The TCR comes from a person aged 18-60 years who received the Ad26.COV2.S COVID-19 vaccine or a placebo. CDR3 DNA: TGTGCCAGCAGGAAATCCCACTACGAGCAGTACTTC. Translation gives CASRKSHYEQYF.